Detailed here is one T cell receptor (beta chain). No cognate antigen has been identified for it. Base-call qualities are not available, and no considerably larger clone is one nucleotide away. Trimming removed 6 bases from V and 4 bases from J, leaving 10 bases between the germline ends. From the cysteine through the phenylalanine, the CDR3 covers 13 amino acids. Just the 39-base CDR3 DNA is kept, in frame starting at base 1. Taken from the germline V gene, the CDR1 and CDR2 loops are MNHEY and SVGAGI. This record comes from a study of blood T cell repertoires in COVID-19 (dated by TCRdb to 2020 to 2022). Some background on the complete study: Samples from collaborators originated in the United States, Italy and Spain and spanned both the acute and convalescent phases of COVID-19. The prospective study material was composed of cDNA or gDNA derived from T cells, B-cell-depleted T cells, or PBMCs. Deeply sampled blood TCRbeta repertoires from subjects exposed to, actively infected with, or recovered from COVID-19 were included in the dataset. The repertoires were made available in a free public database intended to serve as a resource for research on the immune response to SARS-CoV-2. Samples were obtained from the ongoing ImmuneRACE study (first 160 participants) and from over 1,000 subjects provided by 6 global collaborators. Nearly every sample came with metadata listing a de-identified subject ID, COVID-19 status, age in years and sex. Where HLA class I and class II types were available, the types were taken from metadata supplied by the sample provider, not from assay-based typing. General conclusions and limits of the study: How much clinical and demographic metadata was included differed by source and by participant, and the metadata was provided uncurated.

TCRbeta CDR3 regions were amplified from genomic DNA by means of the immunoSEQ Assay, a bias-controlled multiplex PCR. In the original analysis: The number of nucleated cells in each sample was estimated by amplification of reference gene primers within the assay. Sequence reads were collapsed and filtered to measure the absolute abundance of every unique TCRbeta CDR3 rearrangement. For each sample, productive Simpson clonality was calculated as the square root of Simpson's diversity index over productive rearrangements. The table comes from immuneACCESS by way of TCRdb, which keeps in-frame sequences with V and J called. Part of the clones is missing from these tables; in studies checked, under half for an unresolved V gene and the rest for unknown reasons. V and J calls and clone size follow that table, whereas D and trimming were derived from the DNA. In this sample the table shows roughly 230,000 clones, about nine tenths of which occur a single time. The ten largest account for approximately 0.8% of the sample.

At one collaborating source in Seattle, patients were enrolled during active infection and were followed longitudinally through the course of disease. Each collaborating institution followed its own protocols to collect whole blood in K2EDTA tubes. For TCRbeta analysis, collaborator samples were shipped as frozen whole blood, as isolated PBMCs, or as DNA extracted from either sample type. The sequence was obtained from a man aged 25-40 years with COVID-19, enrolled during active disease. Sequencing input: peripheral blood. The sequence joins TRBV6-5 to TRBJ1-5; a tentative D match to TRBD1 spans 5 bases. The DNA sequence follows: TGTGCCAGCAGCAGACAGACGAATCAGCCCCAGCATTTT. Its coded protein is CASSRQTNQPQHF.